These 3 T cell receptor beta chains were sequenced from one sample in a study of T cells in Graves' hyperthyroidism and ophthalmopathy. There were TCR beta CDR3 regions amplified from RNA transcripts. The TCR CDR3 first-round RT-PCR relied on the HTBI primer set. TCRdb re-called the multiplex PCR reads with MiXCR, one entry per CDR3 protein. Counted here are fewer than 300,000 distinct CDR3 sequences, roughly 15% occurring once; the ten biggest clones make up 30%. The sequenced sample was blood. All receptors derive from a woman between 45 and 65 years old with Graves' hyperthyroidism that later progressed to Graves' ophthalmopathy.

This clonotype was recorded many times. This chain uses TRBV20-1 with TRBJ2-1, with 7 bases lining up with TRBD2. Trimming took 4 bases from V and 7 from J; bases not matched to a gene: 10. The CDR3 has 14 residues. Germline V gene lookup returns CDR1 DFQATT and CDR2 SNEGSKA (reference sequence). The CDR3 coding sequence is TGCAGTGCTACTGGGAGGGGAAGGTCGAATGAGCAGTTCTTC. As protein: CSATGRGRSNEQFF.

This clonotype was seen at least ten times. J is TRBJ1-1 and V is TRBV6-6; no definite D call. Germline CDR1 and CDR2: MNHNY and SVGAGI (reference sequence). Between the trimmed V and J ends, which lost 2 bases and 3 bases, there was a span of 7 bases. The CDR3 loop spans 13 amino acids. CDR3 residues: CASSYLGDTEAFF. The CDR3 nucleotides are TGTGCCAGCAGTTACCTGGGAGACACTGAAGCTTTCTTT.

This clonotype was found many times. The chain joins TRBV28 to TRBJ2-5; weak D call: TRBD1 (7 bases). Germline lookup yields CDR1 MDHEN and CDR2 SYDVKM. V dropped 8 bases and J dropped 3 bases, with 10 bases sitting between them. This CDR3 is 12 amino acids long. The CDR3 spells CASGGTEETQYF. The DNA for the CDR3 is TGTGCCAGCGGGGGGACAGAAGAGACCCAGTACTTC.